Here is one T cell receptor (beta chain) with its context. This clonotype is regarded as medium-sized (0.01 to 0.1%). Its antigen remains undetermined. Base qualities are not at hand, and no much larger clone is one base apart. The data derive from a study (dated by TCRdb to 2016 to 2017). Spanning cysteine to phenylalanine, the CDR3 consists of 16 amino acids. Just the 48-base CDR3 DNA is kept, in frame starting at base 1. CDR1 and CDR2, looked up from the germline V gene, are SGHVS and FQNEAQ. Trimming takes 5 bases from V and 0 bases from J, and the germline ends sit 16 bases apart. Preparation of the library involved RT-PCR. Sequencer: Illumina MiSeq. The public reads were run again by TCRdb, first through fastp at Q25 and then through MiXCR, and only productive beta chains were kept. Rows merge per CDR3 protein into single entries with the most common DNA and genes. The sample profile shows hundreds of distinct CDR3 sequences; 35% to 40% of them were found once. The biggest ten clones account for more than 15% of the sample.

The sequencing sample was made of memory CD4+ T cells from salivary gland. The rearranged segments are TRBV7-8 and TRBJ1-1, and TRBD1 may be the D gene, going by 6 matching bases. This TCR was recovered from a female donor with primary Sjogren's syndrome. The nucleotides read TGTGCCAGCAGCCCGCGACCGGGGGCTATGAACACTGAAGCTTTCTTT. Translated, it gives CASSPRPGAMNTEAFF.